This TCR beta chain appears in the sequencing data of a study of cytomegalovirus exposure and HLA in healthy donors. Study background: The same platform used for the approximately 670 first-cohort repertoires was also used for the 100 to 150 validation repertoires, as a later analysis reported.

Study conclusions and caveats: The listing of about 150 TCR beta chains classed them as cytomegalovirus-associated.

Repertoires were generated with immunoSEQ multiplex PCR, while TCRdb's copy carries only in-frame clones and drops some. The sample includes fewer than 150,000 clones, around 80% of them seen just once. The CDR3 length is 15 residues. Germline V CDR1 and CDR2: ENHRY, SYGVKD. V gave up 11 bases and J gave up 1 base; unmatched junction bases: 11. In the case of this clone: Its specificity is not known.

The sequenced sample was PBMCs. The J gene is TRBJ1-5, the V gene TRBV10-3; 7 nucleotides match TRBD1. This clonotype was sampled from a man aged 25 to 40 in good health and CMV-seropositive. CDR3 DNA sequence: TGTGCCGCCTCCCCCGACAGGGCAAGCAATCAGCCCCAGCATTTT. This translates into CAASPDRASNQPQHF.